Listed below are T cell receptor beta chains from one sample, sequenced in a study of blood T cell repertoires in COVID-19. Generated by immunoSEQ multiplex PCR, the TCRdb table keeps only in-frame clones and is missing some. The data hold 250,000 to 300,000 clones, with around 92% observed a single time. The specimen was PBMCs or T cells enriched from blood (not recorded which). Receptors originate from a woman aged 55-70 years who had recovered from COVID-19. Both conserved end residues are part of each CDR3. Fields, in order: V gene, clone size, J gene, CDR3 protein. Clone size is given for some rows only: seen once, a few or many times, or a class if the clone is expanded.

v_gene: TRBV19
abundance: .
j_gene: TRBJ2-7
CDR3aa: CASSIGSGGTYEQYF

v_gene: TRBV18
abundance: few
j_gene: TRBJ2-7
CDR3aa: CASSTLTGVEQYF

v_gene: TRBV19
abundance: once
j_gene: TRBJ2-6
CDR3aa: CASSRGQATSGANVLTF

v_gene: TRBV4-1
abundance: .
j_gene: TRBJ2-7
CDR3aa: CASSQPGTGSEQYF

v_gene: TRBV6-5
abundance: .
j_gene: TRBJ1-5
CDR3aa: CASRSQGQPQHF

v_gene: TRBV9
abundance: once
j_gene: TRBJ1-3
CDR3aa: CASSVTPNNPGNTIYF

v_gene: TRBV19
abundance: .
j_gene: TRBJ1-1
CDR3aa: CASRARAFF

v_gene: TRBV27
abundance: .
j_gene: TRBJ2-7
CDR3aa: CASTGWAGAGGYEQYF

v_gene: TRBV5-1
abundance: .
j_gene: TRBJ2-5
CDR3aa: CASSLEDRAQYF

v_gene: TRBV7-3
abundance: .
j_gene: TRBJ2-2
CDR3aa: CASSPMVAGSGELFF

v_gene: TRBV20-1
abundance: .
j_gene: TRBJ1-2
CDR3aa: CSANANYGYTF

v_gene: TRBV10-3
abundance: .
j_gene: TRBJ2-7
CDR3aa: CAISGRTSANEQYF

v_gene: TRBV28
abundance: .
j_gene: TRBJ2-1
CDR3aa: CASSLSLAGRDEQFF

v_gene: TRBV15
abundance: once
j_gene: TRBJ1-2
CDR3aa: CATRDTYGYTF

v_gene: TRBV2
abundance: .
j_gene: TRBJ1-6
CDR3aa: CASALLDGGNSPLHF

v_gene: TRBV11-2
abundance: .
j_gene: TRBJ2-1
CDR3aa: CASSTTSNISSYNEQFF

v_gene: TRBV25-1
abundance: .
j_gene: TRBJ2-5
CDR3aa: CASSGQGPETQYF

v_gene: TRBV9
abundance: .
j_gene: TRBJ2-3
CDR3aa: CASSGPSQDTQYF

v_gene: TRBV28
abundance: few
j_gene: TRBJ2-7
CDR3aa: CASSASRGKDEQYF

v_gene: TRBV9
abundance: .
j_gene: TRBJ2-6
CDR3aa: CASSVPAGAAGANVLTF

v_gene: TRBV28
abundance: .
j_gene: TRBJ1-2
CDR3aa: CASRTTQQGGGYTF

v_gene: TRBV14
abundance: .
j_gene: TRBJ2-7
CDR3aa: CASSHVTVGEQYF

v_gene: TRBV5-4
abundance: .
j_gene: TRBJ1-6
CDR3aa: CASSQNKYNSPLHF

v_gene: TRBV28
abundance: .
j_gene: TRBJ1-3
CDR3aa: CASSLMPAGNTIYF

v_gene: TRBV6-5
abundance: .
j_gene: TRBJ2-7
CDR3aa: CASGTAYEQYF

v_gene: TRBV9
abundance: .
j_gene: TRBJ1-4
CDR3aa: CASSASGTGGEKLFF

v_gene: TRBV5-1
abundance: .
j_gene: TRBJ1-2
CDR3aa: CASSWGERYGYTF

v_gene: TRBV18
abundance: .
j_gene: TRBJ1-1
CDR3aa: CASSAKGAEAFF

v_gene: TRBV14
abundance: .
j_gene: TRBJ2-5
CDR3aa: CASSQGLAGAQETQYF

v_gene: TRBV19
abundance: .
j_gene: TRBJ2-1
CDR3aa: CASSTDGQGYNEQFF

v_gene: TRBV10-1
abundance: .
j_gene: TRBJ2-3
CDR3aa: CASSETSGRTSTDTQYF

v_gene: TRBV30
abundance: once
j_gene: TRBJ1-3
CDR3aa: CAWSPQGIPGNTIYF

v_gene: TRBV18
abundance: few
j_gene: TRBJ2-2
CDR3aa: CASSPLAGEVDTGELFF

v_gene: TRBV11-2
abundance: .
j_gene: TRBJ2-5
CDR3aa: CASSPGQQETQYF

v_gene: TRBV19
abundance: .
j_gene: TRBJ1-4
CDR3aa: CASTKREYEKLFF

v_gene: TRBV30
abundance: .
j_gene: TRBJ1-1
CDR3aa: CAGLTVNTEAFF

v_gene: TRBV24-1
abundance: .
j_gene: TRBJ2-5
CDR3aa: CATSEYGHGAQYF

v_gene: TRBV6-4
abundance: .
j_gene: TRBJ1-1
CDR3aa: CASSEDRVKTEAFF

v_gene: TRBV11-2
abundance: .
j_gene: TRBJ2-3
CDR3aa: CASSLRTGVVDTQYF

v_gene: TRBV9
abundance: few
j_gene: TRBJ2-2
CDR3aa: CASGRGRVGELFF

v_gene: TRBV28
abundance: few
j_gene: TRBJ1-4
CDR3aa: CASSLLPREAELFF

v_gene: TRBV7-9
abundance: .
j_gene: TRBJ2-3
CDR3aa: CASSLGTAESDTQYF

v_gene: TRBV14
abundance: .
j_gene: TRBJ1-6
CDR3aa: CASSLGSSPLHF

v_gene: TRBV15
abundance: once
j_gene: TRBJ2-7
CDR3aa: CATSAMDRDSYEQYF

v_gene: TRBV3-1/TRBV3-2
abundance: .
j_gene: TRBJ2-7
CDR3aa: CASSQGGQFRYEQYF

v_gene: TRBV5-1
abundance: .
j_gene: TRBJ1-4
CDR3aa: CASRRTVNEKLFF